This TCR beta chain originates from a study of T cells after yellow fever vaccination. Using its own MiXCR run on the 5' RACE reads, TCRdb lists one record per CDR3 protein. The table records fewer than 450,000 distinct CDR3 sequences, approximately 10% of them present only once. V was shortened by 5 bases and J by 5 bases, with 16 bases between the two germline ends. CDR1 and CDR2 from the germline V gene are MNHNS and SASEGT. The CDR3 loop spans 14 amino acids. This clonotype was detected a few times. The chain combines TRBV6-1 with TRBJ2-7; no clear D. Sequenced material: PBMCs, taken on the day of the first yellow fever vaccination. The clonotype was recovered from a man aged 18 to 29 who received the YFV17D yellow fever vaccine. CDR3: CASSKQRAQDEQYF. The CDR3 DNA reads as TGTGCCAGCAGTAAGCAAAGGGCCCAGGACGAGCAGTACTTC.